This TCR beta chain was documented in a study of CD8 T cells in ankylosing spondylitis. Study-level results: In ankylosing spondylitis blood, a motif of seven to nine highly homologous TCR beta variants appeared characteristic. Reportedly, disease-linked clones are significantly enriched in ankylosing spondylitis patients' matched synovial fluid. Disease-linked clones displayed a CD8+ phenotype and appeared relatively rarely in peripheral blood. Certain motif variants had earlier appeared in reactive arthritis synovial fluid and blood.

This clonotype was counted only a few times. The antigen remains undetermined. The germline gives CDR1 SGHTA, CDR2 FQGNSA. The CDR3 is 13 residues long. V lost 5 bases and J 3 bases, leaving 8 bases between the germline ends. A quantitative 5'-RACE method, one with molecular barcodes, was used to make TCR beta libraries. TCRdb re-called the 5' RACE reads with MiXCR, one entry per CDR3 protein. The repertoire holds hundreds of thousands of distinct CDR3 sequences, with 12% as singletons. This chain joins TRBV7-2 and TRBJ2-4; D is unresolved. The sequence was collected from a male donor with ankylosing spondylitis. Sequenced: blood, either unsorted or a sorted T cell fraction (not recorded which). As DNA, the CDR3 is TGTGCCAGCAGCAAGGCCGGCAAAAACATTCAGTACTTC. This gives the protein CASSKAGKNIQYF.